These 9 T cell receptor beta chains came from one sample sequenced in a study of cytotoxic CD8 clonotypes in ibrutinib-treated CLL. Using immunoSEQ multiplex PCR, the repertoire was profiled, and TCRdb retains in-frame clones only, with some absent. This table has 330,000 or so clones, roughly two thirds appearing once. The sequences come from PBMCs, collected after 36 months of ibrutinib treatment. All receptors derive from a human donor with chronic lymphocytic leukemia.

The chain employs TRBV7-9 and TRBJ2-5; 13 nucleotides line up with TRBD2. Losses at the gene ends were 1 base for V and 3 bases for J; bases not matched to a gene: 5. Germline CDR1 and CDR2: SEHNR and FQNEAQ (reference sequence). This CDR3 is built from 17 residues. The DNA of the CDR3 is TGTGCCAGCAGCTTAGGATGGACTAGCGGGAGAGAAGAGACCCAGTACTTC. Translated: CASSLGWTSGREETQYF.

This clone was found a few times. J is TRBJ1-5 and V is TRBV6-5, with 8 bases matching TRBD1. CDR3 length equals 15 residues. V shed 8 bases and J 5 bases; nucleotides not matched to a gene: 11. Germline V CDR1 and CDR2: MNHEY, SVGAGI. CDR3 coding DNA: TGTGCCAGCGGCTCACGACAGGGGAGTTATCAGCCCCAGCATTTT. As protein: CASGSRQGSYQPQHF.

The chain joins TRBV5-4 to TRBJ1-1, with D unclear. Germline-derived CDR1 and CDR2 are SGHNT and YYREEE (reference sequence). This CDR3 contains 11 residues. With 0 bases removed from V and 8 bases from J, the gap between germline ends came to 5 bases. The CDR3 region has the DNA TGTGCCAGCAGCTTGGTTGACGAAGCTTTCTTT. Protein sequence: CASSLVDEAFF.

This clone was picked up one time. CDR3 residues: CASSVDGRSGDTGELFF. The CDR3 nucleotides read TGTGCCAGCAGCGTAGACGGCAGGAGTGGGGACACCGGGGAGCTGTTTTTT. The chain is built from TRBV9 and TRBJ2-2; D unclear. Germline CDR1 reads SGDLS; CDR2 reads YYNGEE. This CDR3 spans 17 amino acids. Trimming shortened V by 0 bases and J by 3 bases, and 15 bases separated the two germline ends. Looking up the rest from reference TRBV9 and TRBJ2-2 gives the full variable domain: DSGVTQTPKHLITATGQRVTLRCSPRSGDLSVYWYQQSLDQGLQFLIQYYNGEERAKGNILERFSAQQFPDLHSELNLSSLELGDSALYFCASSVDGRSGDTGELFFGEGSRLTVL.

The chain combines TRBV5-1 with TRBJ2-7; 9 bases line up with TRBD2. The CDR3 is 15 amino acids. The V and J ends lost 4 bases and 2 bases, in that order; junction bases with no gene match: 7. Germline V gives CDR1 SGHRS, CDR2 YFSETQ. CDR3 bases: TGCGCCAGCAGCCCTTTAGCGGGGGCCACCTACGAGCAGTACTTC. It specifies CASSPLAGATYEQYF.

The J gene is TRBJ2-5, the V gene TRBV6-1; D remains unclear. Looked up from germline, CDR1 is MNHNS and CDR2 is SASEGT. Trimming left V 1 base short and J 2 bases short, with 8 bases between. This CDR3 spans 14 amino acids. CDR3 nucleotide sequence: TGTGCCAGCAGTGAAGGTGTGGGACAAGAGACCCAGTACTTC. Its translation is CASSEGVGQETQYF.

This clone was seen just once. The gene calls are TRBV4-1 and TRBJ1-1; D is undetermined. V gave up 3 bases and J gave up 1 base, with 12 bases separating them. The CDR3 loop spans 15 amino acids. Germline assignment: CDR1 MGHRA and CDR2 YSYEKL. The CDR3 DNA sequence: TGCGCCAGCAGCCATTTGGTCCGCGGGAACACTGAAGCTTTCTTT. It translates to CASSHLVRGNTEAFF.

CDR3 DNA: TGTGCCAGCAGCTGGGGGGGCGTCGGGTACGAGCAGTACTTC. It is translated as CASSWGGVGYEQYF. This rearrangement joins TRBV7-9 to TRBJ2-7; perhaps TRBD2 as D (7 bases). Looked up from germline, CDR1 is SEHNR and CDR2 is FQNEAQ (reference sequence). The V gene lost 4 bases and the J gene lost 4 bases, with 14 bases spanning the gap. The CDR3 is made up of 14 amino acids.

J is TRBJ1-5 and V is TRBV2; D remains ambiguous. V lost 6 bases, J lost 3 bases, and 12 bases lay in between. The V gene's germline CDR1 is SNHLY and CDR2 FYNNEI. CDR3 length: 14 residues. The CDR3 region is CASSYTDYNQPQHF. The CDR3 DNA reads as TGTGCCAGCAGCTACACAGACTACAATCAGCCCCAGCATTTT.